The T cell receptor (beta chain) described here comes from a study of CD8+ T cells in alopecia areata. Study background: Treated individuals took tofacitinib by mouth, 5 to 10 mg twice daily.

The V and J ends lost 6 bases and 7 bases respectively, with 19 bases between them. The germline V gene has CDR1 MNHNY and CDR2 SVGAGI (reference sequence). The CDR3 is made up of 15 amino acids. Comment on this clone: Antigen: not known.

RNA extraction and reverse transcription yielded cDNA as sequencing template. The method was immunoSEQ multiplex PCR; TCRdb's version includes in-frame clones alone and lacks a portion of them. The top ten clones hold 1.6% of a sample with about 210,000 clones, around three fifths of them seen once. Notes on the study in general: Lesional scalp, especially alopecia totalis/universalis, showed higher clonality than normal scalp.

The treatment was: oral pan-JAK inhibitor, 5-10 mg twice daily. The sample in question was CD4+ T cells sorted from blood, obtained at week 4, from a patient treated with tofacitinib. This clonotype originated in a human donor with alopecia areata. The rearrangement links TRBV6-6 to TRBJ2-1; D may be TRBD1 or TRBD2 (5 bases each). CDR3 coding DNA: TGTGCCAGCAGCCCGATCCAGGGAGTAGGAAATGAGCAGTTCTTC. Its translation is CASSPIQGVGNEQFF.